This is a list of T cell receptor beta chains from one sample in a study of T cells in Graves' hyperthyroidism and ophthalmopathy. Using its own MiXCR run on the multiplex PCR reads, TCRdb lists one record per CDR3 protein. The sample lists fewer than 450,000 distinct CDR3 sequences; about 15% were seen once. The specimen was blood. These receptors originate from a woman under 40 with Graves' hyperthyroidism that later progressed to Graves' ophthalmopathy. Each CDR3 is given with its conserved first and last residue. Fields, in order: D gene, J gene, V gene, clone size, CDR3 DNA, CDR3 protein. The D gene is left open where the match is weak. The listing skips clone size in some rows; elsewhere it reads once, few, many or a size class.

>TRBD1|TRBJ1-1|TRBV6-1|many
TGTGCCAGCAGTCCAACAGGGGACCACACTGAAGCTTTCTTT
CASSPTGDHTEAFF
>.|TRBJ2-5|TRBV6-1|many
TGTGCCAGCAAAATAGGGGGAGAGACCCAGTACTTC
CASKIGGETQYF
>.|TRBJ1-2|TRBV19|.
TGTGCCACCGAAACAGTAAGCTATGGCTACACCTTC
CATETVSYGYTF
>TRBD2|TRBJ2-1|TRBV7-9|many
TGTGCCAGCAGCGCACCCGGGACTAGCGGTCCAATGAGGTACAATGAGCAGTTCTTC
CASSAPGTSGPMRYNEQFF
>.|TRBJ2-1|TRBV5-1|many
TGCGCCAGCAGCTTGAATGGCGGAACCTACAATGAGCAGTTCTTC
CASSLNGGTYNEQFF
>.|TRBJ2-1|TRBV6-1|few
TGTGCCAGCAGTGAAGGGCCGGGCCCCAATGAGCAGTTCTTC
CASSEGPGPNEQFF
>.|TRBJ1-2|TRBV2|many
TGTGCCAGCAGCGGGGGAGCCTATGGCTACACCTTC
CASSGGAYGYTF
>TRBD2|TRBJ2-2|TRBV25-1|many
TGTGCCAGCAGTGAAGTGGTCGAGCGGGAGTTCGGCACCGGGGAGCTGTTTTTT
CASSEVVEREFGTGELFF
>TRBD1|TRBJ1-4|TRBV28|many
TGTGCCAGCAACCCACAGGGGGCGCTTGAAAAACTGTTTTTT
CASNPQGALEKLFF
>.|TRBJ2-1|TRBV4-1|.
TGCGCCAGCAGCAAATACTTCGACAATGAGCAGTTCTTC
CASSKYFDNEQFF
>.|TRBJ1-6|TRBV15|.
TGTGCCACCAGCTCCCAGGGGTATTGGAATTCACCCCTCCACTTT
CATSSQGYWNSPLHF
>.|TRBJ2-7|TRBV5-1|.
TGCGCCAGCAGCTTGGTGACAGAATTGCGCTACGAGCAGTACTTC
CASSLVTELRYEQYF
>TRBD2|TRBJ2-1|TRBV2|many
TGTGCCAGCAGGCCTGGGACTAGCGGGAGAAAACTCTCCTACAATGAGCAGTTCTTC
CASRPGTSGRKLSYNEQFF
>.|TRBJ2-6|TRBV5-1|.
TGCGCCAGCAGCTTGGTGTGGCCAGGGTGGTCTGGGGCCAACGTCCTGACTTTC
CASSLVWPGWSGANVLTF
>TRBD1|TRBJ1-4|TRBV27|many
TGTGCCAGCAGTTTAGAGACAGGGGGTCCTAATGAAAAACTGTTTTTT
CASSLETGGPNEKLFF
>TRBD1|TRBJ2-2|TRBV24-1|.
TGTGCCACCAGTGATTTTCGTGGACAGGGCGTTGCCGGGGAGCTGTTTTTT
CATSDFRGQGVAGELFF
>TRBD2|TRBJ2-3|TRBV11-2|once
TGTGCCAGCAGCCCATTAGCGGGGACGGGCACAGATACGCAGTATTTT
CASSPLAGTGTDTQYF
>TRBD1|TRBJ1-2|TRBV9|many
TGTGCCAGCAGCCAGACCGGGACAGGGATTCTCAACTATGGCTACACCTTC
CASSQTGTGILNYGYTF
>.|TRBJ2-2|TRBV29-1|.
TGCAGCGTTGAATCCTGCTACAGGGTCTGGAACACCGGGGAGCTGTTTTTT
CSVESCYRVWNTGELFF
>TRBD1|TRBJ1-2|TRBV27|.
TGTGCCAGCAGTGCCGTACAGGGGCTCGGAGGCTATGGCTACACCTTC
CASSAVQGLGGYGYTF
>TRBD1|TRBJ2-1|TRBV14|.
TGTGCCAGCAGCCAAGATAGGACAGGGACCTACAATGAGCAGTTCTTC
CASSQDRTGTYNEQFF
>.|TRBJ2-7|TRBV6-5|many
TGTGCCAGCAGTTACAGGGTATCCTACGAGCAGTACTTC
CASSYRVSYEQYF
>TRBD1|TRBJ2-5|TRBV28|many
TGTGCCAGCAGTTCCGGGGACAGGGTAGAGACCCAGTACTTC
CASSSGDRVETQYF
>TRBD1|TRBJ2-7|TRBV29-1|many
TGCAGCGTTGCCCGGGGACAGACCGCCTACGAGCAGTACTTC
CSVARGQTAYEQYF
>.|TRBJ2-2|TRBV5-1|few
TGCGCCAGCAGCTTCGGATCCCCCCTTAACACCGGGGAGCTGTTTTTT
CASSFGSPLNTGELFF
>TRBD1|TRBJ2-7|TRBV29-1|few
TGCAGCGTTGTCTTCGGGGACAGGGGGCCATACGAGCAGTACTTC
CSVVFGDRGPYEQYF
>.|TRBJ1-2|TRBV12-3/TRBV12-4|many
TGTGCCAGCAGTTTGAGGCGATATGGCTACACCTTC
CASSLRRYGYTF
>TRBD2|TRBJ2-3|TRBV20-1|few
TGCAGTGCTAAGGCGCTAGCGGGAGCTGTAGATACGCAGTATTTT
CSAKALAGAVDTQYF
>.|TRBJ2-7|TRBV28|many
TGTGCCAGCAGTTTCACACAGGGCTACTCCTACGAGCAGTACTTC
CASSFTQGYSYEQYF
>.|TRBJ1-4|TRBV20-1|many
TGCAGTGCTAGTTGGGGGAATGAAAAACTGTTTTTT
CSASWGNEKLFF
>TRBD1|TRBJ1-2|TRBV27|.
TGTGCCAGCAGTTTACAAATCCGGACAGGGTTGGATGGCTACACCTTC
CASSLQIRTGLDGYTF
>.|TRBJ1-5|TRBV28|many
TGTGCCAGCAGTTTAAATATGGGTTGGGAGCCCCAGCATTTT
CASSLNMGWEPQHF
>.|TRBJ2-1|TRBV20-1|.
TGCAGTGCTAGAGTTGGACTTAACTACAATGAGCAGTTCTTC
CSARVGLNYNEQFF
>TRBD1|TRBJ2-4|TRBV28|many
TGTGCCAGCAGCTTGGGACAGCTAGCCAAAAACATTCAGTACTTC
CASSLGQLAKNIQYF
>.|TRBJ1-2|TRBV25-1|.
TGTGCCAGCAGTGAATGCCCAGGGTATCGTGGCTACACCTTC
CASSECPGYRGYTF
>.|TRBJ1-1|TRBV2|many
TGTGCCAGCAATCCGGACATGAACACTGAAGCTTTCTTT
CASNPDMNTEAFF
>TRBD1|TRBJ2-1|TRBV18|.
TGTGCCAGCTCACCAAGTCAGGGGGCATACTACAATGAGCAGTTCTTC
CASSPSQGAYYNEQFF